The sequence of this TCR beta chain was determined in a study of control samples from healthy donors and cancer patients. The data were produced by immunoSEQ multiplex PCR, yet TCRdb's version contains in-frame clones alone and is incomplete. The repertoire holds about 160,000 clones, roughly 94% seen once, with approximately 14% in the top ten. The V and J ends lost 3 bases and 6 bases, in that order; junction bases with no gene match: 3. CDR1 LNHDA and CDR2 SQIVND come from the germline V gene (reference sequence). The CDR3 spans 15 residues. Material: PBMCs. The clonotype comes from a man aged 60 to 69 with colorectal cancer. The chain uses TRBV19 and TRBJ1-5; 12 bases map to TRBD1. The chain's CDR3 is CASSIGTGGGQPQHF. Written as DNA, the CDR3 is TGTGCCAGTAGTATTGGGACAGGGGGCGGTCAGCCCCAGCATTTT.